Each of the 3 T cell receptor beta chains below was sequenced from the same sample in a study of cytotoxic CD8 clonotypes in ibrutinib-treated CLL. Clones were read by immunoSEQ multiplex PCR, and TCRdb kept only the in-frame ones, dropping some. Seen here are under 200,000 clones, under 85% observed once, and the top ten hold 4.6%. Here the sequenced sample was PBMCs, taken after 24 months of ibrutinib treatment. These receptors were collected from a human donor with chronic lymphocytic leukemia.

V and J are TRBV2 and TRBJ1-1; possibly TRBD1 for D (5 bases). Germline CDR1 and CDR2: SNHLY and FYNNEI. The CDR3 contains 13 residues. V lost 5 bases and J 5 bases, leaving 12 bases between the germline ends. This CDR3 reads CASSTQGGTEAFF. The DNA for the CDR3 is TGTGCCAGCAGTACTCAGGGTGGGACTGAAGCTTTCTTT. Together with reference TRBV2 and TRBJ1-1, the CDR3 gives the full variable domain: EPEVTQTPSHQVTQMGQEVILRCVPISNHLYFYWYRQILGQKVEFLVSFYNNEISEKSEIFDDQFSVERPDGSNFTLKIRSTKLEDSAMYFCASSTQGGTEAFFGQGTRLTVV.

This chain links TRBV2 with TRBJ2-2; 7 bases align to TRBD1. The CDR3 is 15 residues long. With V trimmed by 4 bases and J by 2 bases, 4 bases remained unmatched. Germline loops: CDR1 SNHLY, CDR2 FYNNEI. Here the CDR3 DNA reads TGTGCCAGCAGTGCCGGGACAGCCAACACCGGGGAGCTGTTTTTT. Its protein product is CASSAGTANTGELFF.

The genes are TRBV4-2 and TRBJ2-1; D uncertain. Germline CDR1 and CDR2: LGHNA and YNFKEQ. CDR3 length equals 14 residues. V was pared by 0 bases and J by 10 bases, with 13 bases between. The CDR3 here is CASSQDTSFVEQFF. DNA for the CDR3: TGTGCCAGCAGCCAAGATACCTCTTTTGTGGAGCAGTTCTTC.